This T cell receptor (beta chain) was obtained from a study of T cell responses to AZD1222 COVID-19 vaccine. The table came from immunoSEQ multiplex PCR; TCRdb's copy has only in-frame clones and leaves some out. The sample contains more than 95,000 clones, roughly 82% of which appear only once. This CDR3 comprises 13 residues. Trimming removed 7 bases from V and 5 bases from J, with 14 bases in between. Sequencing was performed on peripheral blood, taken 28 days after the second AZD1222 dose. The chain combines TRBV12-3 or TRBV12-4 with TRBJ2-5, with a weak D call TRBD2 (6 bases). The TCR originated in an adult who received the AZD1222 COVID-19 vaccine. The CDR3 nucleotides read TGTGCCAGCACCCCCCGGGGGACGGAGACCCAGTACTTC. It specifies CASTPRGTETQYF.